The rows below give T cell receptor beta chains drawn from one sample of a study of blood T cell repertoires in COVID-19. The repertoire was sequenced with immunoSEQ multiplex PCR; TCRdb's copy has only in-frame clones and lacks some. The sample includes around 250,000 clones, more than 75% of them seen just once. The material sequenced was peripheral blood. The receptors stem from a man in his forties with active or convalescent COVID-19. Both conserved end residues are part of each CDR3. The D gene is left open where the match is weak. A row's size may be missing; if present it is once, few, many or a size class.

size	J	D	V	DNA	CDR3
-	TRBJ2-1	-	TRBV5-6	TGTGCCAGCAGCTTGGGCGGGGGCCCACCCAATGAGCAGTTCTTC	CASSLGGGPPNEQFF
once	TRBJ1-1	TRBD1	TRBV10-2	TGCGCCAGCACCTTGACAGGGGATGGGAACACTGAAGCTTTCTTT	CASTLTGDGNTEAFF
-	TRBJ1-1	TRBD1	TRBV11-3	TGTGCCAGCAGCCGGGGACAGTTGAACACTGAAGCTTTCTTT	CASSRGQLNTEAFF
-	TRBJ1-3	-	TRBV11-2	TGTGCCAGCAGCCGGAACCAGGCCACTGGAAACACCATATATTTT	CASSRNQATGNTIYF
-	TRBJ1-4	TRBD1	TRBV6-1	TGTGCCAGCAGTGAGCTAGCCGGGACAGAAAATGAAAAACTGTTTTTT	CASSELAGTENEKLFF
-	TRBJ1-6	-	TRBV2	TGTGCCAGCGGTAGGGGATCCTATAATTCACCCCTCCACTTT	CASGRGSYNSPLHF
-	TRBJ2-5	-	TRBV18	TGTGCCAGCTCCGCCCCGGGATCTCAAGAGACCCAGTACTTC	CASSAPGSQETQYF
few	TRBJ1-1	-	TRBV19	TGTGCCAGTAGCGCTGGAGCGGGATATGAAGCTTTCTTT	CASSAGAGYEAFF
-	TRBJ2-7	TRBD1	TRBV13	TGTGCCAGCAGGGGACAGGGAGGCTACGAGCAGTACTTC	CASRGQGGYEQYF
-	TRBJ1-2	-	TRBV7-9	TGTGCCAGTGGAGACGGGAGCTATGGCTACACCTTC	CASGDGSYGYTF
once	TRBJ2-1	TRBD1	TRBV19	TGTGCCAGTAGGACAGGGCCGAATGAGCAGTTCTTC	CASRTGPNEQFF
many	TRBJ2-7	-	TRBV10-1	TGCGCCAGCAGTGAGTCGGGAACCGGGACTGTGACCTACGAGCAGTACTTC	CASSESGTGTVTYEQYF
-	TRBJ2-1	TRBD1	TRBV9	TGTGCCAGCAGCGTAGAGGGACAGGGTGGCAATGAGCAGTTCTTC	CASSVEGQGGNEQFF
few	TRBJ1-1	TRBD1	TRBV9	TGTGCCAGCAGCGTAGTGGGGACAGACACTGAAGCTTTCTTT	CASSVVGTDTEAFF
-	TRBJ2-7	TRBD1	TRBV9	TGTGCCAGCAGCGTAGCCCCGGGACAGGGACCTTACGAGCAGTACTTC	CASSVAPGQGPYEQYF
-	TRBJ1-6	TRBD1	TRBV6-5	TGTGCCAGCAGGACCGGGACAGGGGGCAGTTCACCCCTCCACTTT	CASRTGTGGSSPLHF
-	TRBJ2-7	-	TRBV7-3	TGTGCCAGCAGCACGGGGGACGAGCAGTACTTC	CASSTGDEQYF
-	TRBJ1-3	TRBD1	TRBV6-6	TGTGCCAGCAGTCACAGGACAGGCCATGGAAACACCATATATTTT	CASSHRTGHGNTIYF
few	TRBJ1-2	-	TRBV6-4	TGTGCCAGCAGTGACCAACCTCAGGGGGGCTACACCTTC	CASSDQPQGGYTF
-	TRBJ2-7	TRBD2	TRBV28	TGTGCCAGCAGATCCAGACTAGCGGGGTGGTACGAGCAGTACTTC	CASRSRLAGWYEQYF
-	TRBJ2-2	-	TRBV4-1	TGCGCCAGCAGCCAAGTCGGGGTAACCGGGGAGCTGTTTTTT	CASSQVGVTGELFF
-	TRBJ1-2	-	TRBV27	TGTGCCAGCAGTCGGACGGGGGGAACCTATGGCTACACCTTC	CASSRTGGTYGYTF
-	TRBJ1-2	TRBD1	TRBV19	TGTGCCAGTAGTATCGGGACAGGGGCGGGCTACACCTTC	CASSIGTGAGYTF
-	TRBJ2-7	-	TRBV12-3/TRBV12-4	TGTGCCAGCAGTATCTCTCCAGGGTACGAGCAGTACTTC	CASSISPGYEQYF
-	TRBJ1-5	-	TRBV4-2	TGTGCCAGCAGCCAAGGGAGGGTTCAGCCCCAACATTTT	CASSQGRVQPQHF
-	TRBJ2-7	-	TRBV27	TGTGCCAGCAGCCGACAGACCCCCTACGAGCAGTACTTC	CASSRQTPYEQYF
-	TRBJ2-3	TRBD2	TRBV7-9	TGTGCCAGCAGCCCTCTAATGCGGGGGGGCACAGATACGCAGTATTTT	CASSPLMRGGTDTQYF